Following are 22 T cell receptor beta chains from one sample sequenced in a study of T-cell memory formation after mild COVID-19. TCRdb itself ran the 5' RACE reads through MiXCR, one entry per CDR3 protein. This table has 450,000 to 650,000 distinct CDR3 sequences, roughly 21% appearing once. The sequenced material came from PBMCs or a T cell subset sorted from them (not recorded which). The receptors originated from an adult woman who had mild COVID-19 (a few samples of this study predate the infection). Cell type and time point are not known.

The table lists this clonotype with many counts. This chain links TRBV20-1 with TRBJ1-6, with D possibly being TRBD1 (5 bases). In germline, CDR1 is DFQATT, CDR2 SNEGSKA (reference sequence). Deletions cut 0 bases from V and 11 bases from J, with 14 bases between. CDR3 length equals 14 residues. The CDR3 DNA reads TGCAGTGCTAGAGATCCCAGGGCAGGGACACCCCTCCACTTT. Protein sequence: CSARDPRAGTPLHF.

The CDR3 loop is CASRGGGIDYGYTF. The CDR3 nucleotides read TGTGCCAGCAGGGGAGGGGGCATTGACTATGGCTACACCTTC. V usage is TRBV7-9 and J usage is TRBJ1-2; 7 positions agree with TRBD1. J lost 3 bases, V lost 6 bases, and 7 bases had no gene match. Germline CDR1 is SEHNR and CDR2 is FQNEAQ (reference sequence). The CDR3 consists of 14 residues.

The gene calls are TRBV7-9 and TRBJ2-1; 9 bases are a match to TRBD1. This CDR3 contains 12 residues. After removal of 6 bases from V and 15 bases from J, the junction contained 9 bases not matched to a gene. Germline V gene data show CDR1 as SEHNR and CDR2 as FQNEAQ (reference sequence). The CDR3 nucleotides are TGTGCCAGCAGAACCGGGGGACAGGGAAGGTTCTTC. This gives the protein CASRTGGQGRFF.

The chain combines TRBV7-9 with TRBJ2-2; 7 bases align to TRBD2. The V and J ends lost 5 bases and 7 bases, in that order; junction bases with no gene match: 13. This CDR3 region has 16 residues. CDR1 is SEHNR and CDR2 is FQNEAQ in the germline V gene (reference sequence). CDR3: CASSRLAEARNGELFF. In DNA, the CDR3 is TGTGCCAGCAGCCGCCTAGCGGAGGCGAGAAACGGGGAGCTGTTTTTT.

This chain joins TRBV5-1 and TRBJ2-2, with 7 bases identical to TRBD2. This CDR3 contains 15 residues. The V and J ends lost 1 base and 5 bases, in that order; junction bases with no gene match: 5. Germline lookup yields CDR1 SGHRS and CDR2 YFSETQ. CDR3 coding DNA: TGCGCCAGCAGCTTGACTAGCGAAGGGACCGGGGAGCTGTTTTTT. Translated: CASSLTSEGTGELFF. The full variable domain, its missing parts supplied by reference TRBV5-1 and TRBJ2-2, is KAGVTQTPRYLIKTRGQQVTLSCSPISGHRSVSWYQQTPGQGLQFLFEYFSETQRNKGNFPGRFSGRQFSNSRSEMNVSTLELGDSALYLCASSLTSEGTGELFFGEGSRLTVL.

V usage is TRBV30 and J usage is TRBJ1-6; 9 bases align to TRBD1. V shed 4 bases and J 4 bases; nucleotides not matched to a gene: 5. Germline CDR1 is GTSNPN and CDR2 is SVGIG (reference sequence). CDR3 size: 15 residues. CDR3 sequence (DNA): TGTGCCTGGAAGACAGGGGGTTGGTATAATTCACCCCTCCACTTT. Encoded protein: CAWKTGGWYNSPLHF.

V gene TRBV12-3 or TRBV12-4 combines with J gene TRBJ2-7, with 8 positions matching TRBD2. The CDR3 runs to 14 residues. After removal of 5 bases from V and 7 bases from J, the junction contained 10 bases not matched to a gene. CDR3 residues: CASSQAGAAGEQYF. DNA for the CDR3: TGTGCCAGCAGTCAAGCGGGGGCAGCGGGGGAGCAGTACTTC.

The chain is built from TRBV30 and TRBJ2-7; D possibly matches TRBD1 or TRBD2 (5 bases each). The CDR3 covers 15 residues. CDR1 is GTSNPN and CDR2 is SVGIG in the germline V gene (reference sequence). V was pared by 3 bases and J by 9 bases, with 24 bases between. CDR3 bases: TGTGCCTGGAGCAGCGCCGGGACCGAGGTTAAGAGGCAGTACTTC. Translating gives CAWSSAGTEVKRQYF.

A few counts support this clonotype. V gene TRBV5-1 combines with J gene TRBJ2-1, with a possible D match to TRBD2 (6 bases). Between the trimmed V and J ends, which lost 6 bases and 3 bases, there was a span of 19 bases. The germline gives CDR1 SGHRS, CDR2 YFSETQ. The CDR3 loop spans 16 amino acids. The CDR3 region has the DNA TGCGCCAGCAATCTGGGTGGGGGAGGCCACTACAATGAGCAGTTCTTC. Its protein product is CASNLGGGGHYNEQFF.

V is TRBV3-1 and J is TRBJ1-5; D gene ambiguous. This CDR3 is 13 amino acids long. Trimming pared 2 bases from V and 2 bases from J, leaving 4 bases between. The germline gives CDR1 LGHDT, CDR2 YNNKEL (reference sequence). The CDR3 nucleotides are TGTGCCAGCAGCCAAAATGGCAATCAGCCCCAGCATTTT. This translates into CASSQNGNQPQHF.

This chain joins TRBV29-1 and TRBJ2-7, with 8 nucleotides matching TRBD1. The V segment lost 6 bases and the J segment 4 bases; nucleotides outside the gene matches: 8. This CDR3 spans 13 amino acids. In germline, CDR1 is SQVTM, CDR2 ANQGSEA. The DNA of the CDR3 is TGCAGCGTAACCGGGACAGGAAAATACGAGCAGTACTTC. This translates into CSVTGTGKYEQYF.

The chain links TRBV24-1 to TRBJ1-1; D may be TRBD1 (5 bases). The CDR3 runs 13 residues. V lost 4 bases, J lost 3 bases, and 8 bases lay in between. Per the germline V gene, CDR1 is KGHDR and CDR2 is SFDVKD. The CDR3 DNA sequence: TGTGCCACCAGTGACGGGGCCTACACTGAAGCTTTCTTT. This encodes CATSDGAYTEAFF.

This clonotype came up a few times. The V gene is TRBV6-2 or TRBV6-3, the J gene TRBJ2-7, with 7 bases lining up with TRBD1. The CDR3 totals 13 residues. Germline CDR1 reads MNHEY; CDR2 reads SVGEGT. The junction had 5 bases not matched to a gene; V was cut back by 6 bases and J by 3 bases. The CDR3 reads CASSRQGFYEQYF. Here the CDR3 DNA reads TGTGCCAGCAGCAGACAGGGATTCTACGAGCAGTACTTC.

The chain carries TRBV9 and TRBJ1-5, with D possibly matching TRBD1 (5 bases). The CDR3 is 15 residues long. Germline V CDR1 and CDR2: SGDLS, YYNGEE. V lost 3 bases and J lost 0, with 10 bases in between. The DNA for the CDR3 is TGTGCCAGCAGCGCCGGGACCTCTAGCAATCAGCCCCAGCATTTT. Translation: CASSAGTSSNQPQHF.

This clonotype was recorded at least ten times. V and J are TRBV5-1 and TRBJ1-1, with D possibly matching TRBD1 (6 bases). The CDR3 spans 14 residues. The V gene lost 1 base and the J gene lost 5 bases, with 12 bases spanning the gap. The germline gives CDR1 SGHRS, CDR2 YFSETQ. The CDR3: CASSLQGRGTEAFF. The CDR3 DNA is TGCGCCAGCAGCTTGCAGGGGCGCGGGACTGAAGCTTTCTTT.

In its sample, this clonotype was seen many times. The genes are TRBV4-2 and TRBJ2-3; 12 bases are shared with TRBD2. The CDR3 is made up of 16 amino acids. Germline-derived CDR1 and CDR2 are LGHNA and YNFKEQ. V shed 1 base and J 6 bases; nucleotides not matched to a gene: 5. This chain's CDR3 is CASSQASGGALDTQYF. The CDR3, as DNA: TGTGCCAGCAGCCAAGCTAGCGGGGGGGCCCTCGATACGCAGTATTTT.

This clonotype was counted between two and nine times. CDR3 sequence: CASSISRRTGLFF. The CDR3 DNA reads TGTGCCAGCAGCATATCCCGGAGGACAGGTCTGTTCTTT. This chain uses TRBV12-3 or TRBV12-4 with TRBJ1-1, with 7 bases that match TRBD1. J lost 14 bases, V lost 6 bases, and 15 bases had no gene match. The CDR3 loop spans 13 amino acids.

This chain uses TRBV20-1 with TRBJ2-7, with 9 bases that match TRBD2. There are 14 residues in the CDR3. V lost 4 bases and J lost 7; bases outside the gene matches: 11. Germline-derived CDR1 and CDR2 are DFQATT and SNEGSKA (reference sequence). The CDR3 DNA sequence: TGCAGTGCTACAGCCGGGACTAGCTCCGTGGAGCAGTACTTC. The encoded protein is CSATAGTSSVEQYF.

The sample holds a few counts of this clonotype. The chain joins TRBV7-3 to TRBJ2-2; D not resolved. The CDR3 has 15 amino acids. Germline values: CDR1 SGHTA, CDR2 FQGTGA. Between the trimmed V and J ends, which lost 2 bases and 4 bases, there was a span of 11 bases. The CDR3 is CASSLAPSLTGELFF. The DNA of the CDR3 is TGTGCCAGCAGCTTAGCCCCCAGCCTCACCGGGGAGCTGTTTTTT.

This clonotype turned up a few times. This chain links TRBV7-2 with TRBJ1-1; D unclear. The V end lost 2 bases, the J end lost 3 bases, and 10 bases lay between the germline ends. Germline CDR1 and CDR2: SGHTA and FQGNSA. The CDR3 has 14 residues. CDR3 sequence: CASSLPGSYTEAFF. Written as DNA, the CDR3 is TGTGCCAGCAGCTTACCGGGATCTTACACTGAAGCTTTCTTT.

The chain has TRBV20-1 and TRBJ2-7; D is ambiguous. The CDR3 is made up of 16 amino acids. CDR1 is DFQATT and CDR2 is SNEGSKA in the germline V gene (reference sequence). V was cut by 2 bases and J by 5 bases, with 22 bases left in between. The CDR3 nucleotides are TGCAGTGCTAGAATTCCCACAGCCGTCGCCCGTAACGAGCAGTACTTC. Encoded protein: CSARIPTAVARNEQYF.

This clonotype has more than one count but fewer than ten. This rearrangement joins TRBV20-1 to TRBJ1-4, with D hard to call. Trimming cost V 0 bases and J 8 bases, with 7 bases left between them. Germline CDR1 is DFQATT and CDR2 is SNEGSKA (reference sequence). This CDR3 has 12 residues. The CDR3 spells CSARDRPEKLFF. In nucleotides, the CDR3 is TGCAGTGCTAGAGATCGACCGGAAAAACTGTTTTTT.